This T cell receptor (beta chain) appears in the sequencing data of a study of tumor and adjacent non-tumor tissue in lung cancer. About the research overall: The cohort had about a dozen adenocarcinoma, a couple of squamous cell and 1 small cell patients. Broader study findings: Tumor tissue had significantly higher TCR diversity than normal lung. In normal lung, the top 100 clones were significantly more dominant than in tumor. Tumor TCR diversity, when higher, was linked to shorter survival.

Three rounds of nested PCR, following a modified ARM-PCR protocol, produced the TCRbeta library. TCRdb called the multiplex PCR reads again in MiXCR, with one record for every CDR3 protein. Among fewer than 100,000 distinct CDR3 sequences, roughly 80% were seen once, and the ten largest hold less than 60%. This CDR3 has 15 residues. CDR1 is SGHAT, CDR2 FQNNGV, per germline. The template was RNA from unsorted bulk tissue. Distant lung tissue was collected more than 3 cm away from the tumor edge. In the case of this clonotype: The antigen is not known. The junction differs from germline at one of its ends, possibly a read error.

The chain joins TRBV11-2 to TRBJ2-1; no firm D call. The TCR comes from a man aged 60-69 years with non-small cell lung cancer. The sequencing input was distant non-tumor lung tissue. CDR3 region: CASILDTNSYNEQFF. CDR3 in DNA: TGTGCCAGCATCTTAGATACGAACTCCTACAATGAGCAGTTCTTC.